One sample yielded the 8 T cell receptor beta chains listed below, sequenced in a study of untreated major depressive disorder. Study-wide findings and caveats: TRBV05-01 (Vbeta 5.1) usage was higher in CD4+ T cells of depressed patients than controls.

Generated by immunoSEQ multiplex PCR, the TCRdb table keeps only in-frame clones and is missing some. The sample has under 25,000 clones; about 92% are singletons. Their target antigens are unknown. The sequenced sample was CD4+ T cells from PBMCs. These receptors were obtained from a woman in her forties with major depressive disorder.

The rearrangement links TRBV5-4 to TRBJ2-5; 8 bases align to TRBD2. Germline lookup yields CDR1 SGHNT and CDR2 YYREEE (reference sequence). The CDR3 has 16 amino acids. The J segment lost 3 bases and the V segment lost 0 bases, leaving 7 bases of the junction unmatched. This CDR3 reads CASSLAASGLEETQYF. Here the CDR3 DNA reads TGTGCCAGCAGCTTGGCAGCTAGCGGGCTTGAAGAGACCCAGTACTTC.

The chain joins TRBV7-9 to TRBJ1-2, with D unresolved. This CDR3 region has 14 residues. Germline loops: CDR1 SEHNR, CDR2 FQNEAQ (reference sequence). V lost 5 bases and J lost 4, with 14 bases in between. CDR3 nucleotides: TGTGCCAGCAGCCGTTCAACAGTTAGCTATGGCTACACCTTC. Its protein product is CASSRSTVSYGYTF.

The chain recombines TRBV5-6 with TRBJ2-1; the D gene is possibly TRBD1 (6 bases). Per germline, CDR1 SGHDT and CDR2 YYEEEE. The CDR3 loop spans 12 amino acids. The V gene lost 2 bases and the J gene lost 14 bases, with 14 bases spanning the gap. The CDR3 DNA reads TGTGCCAGCAGCTTAGTCCAGGGGTTAGAGTTCTTC. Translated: CASSLVQGLEFF.

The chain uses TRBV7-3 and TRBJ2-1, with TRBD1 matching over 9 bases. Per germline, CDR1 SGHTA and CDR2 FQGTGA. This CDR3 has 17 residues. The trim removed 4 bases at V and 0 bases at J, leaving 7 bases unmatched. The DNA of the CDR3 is TGTGCCAGCAGCTCACAGGGGGCGACTACCTCCTACAATGAGCAGTTCTTC. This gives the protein CASSSQGATTSYNEQFF.

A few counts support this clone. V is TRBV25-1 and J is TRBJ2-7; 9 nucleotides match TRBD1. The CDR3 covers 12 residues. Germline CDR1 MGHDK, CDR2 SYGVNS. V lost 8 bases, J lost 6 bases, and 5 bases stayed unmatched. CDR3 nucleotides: TGTGCCAGCGGGACAGGGATGGGCGAGCAGTACGTC. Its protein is CASGTGMGEQYV.

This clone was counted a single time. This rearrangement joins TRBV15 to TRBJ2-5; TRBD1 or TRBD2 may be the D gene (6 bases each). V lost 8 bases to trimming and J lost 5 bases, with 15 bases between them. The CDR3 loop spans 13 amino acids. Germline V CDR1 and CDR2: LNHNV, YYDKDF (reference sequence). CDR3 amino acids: CATEEGGQETQYF. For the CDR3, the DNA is TGTGCCACCGAGGAGGGGGGCCAGGAGACCCAGTACTTC.

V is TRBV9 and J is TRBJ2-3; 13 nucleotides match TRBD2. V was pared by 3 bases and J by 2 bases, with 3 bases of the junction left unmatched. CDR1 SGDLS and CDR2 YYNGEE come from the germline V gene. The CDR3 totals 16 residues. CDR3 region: CASSAGTSGITDTQYF. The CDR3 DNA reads TGTGCCAGCAGCGCTGGGACTAGCGGGATCACAGATACGCAGTATTTT.

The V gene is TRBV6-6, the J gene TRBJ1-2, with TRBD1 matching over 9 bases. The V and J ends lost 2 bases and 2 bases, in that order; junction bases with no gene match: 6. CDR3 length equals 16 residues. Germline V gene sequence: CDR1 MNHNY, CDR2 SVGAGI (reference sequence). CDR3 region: CASSYNDRGLNYGYTF. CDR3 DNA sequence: TGTGCCAGCAGTTACAATGACAGGGGGTTGAACTATGGCTACACCTTC.